The 11 T cell receptor beta chains listed next were all sequenced from one sample in a study of TIL therapy for anti-PD-1-resistant metastatic lung cancer. This was the immunoSEQ v3 assay. Produced via immunoSEQ multiplex PCR; TCRdb's table is partial and in-frame only. The table has about 20,000 clones, just over 70% seen once. Time point noted: pre-treatment sample, taken before nivolumab and TIL therapy. The specimen was blood, collected at baseline. These receptors were obtained from a person between 30 and 80 years old with non-small cell lung cancer.

In this sample, this clone turned up once. The genes are TRBV5-1 and TRBJ2-1, with TRBD2 matching over 12 bases. Trimming took 3 bases from V and 7 from J; bases not matched to a gene: 8. This CDR3 has 16 residues. Per the germline V gene, CDR1 is SGHRS and CDR2 is YFSETQ. The CDR3 spells CASSSHSSGRGNEQFF. The CDR3 DNA follows: TGCGCCAGCAGCTCCCACTCTAGCGGGAGGGGAAATGAGCAGTTCTTC.

This chain uses TRBV9 with TRBJ1-5; TRBD1 might be the D (5 bases). CDR1 is SGDLS and CDR2 is YYNGEE in the germline V gene. The V and J ends lost 4 bases and 4 bases respectively, with 15 bases between them. CDR3 length: 15 residues. The CDR3 nucleotides read TGTGCCAGCAGCTCTACCGGGACTGAGAATCAGCCCCAGCATTTT. Translating it yields CASSSTGTENQPQHF. Looking up the rest from reference TRBV9 and TRBJ1-5 gives the full variable domain: DSGVTQTPKHLITATGQRVTLRCSPRSGDLSVYWYQQSLDQGLQFLIQYYNGEERAKGNILERFSAQQFPDLHSELNLSSLELGDSALYFCASSSTGTENQPQHFGDGTRLSIL.

The chain links TRBV6-1 to TRBJ1-4, with TRBD1 matching 7 bases. CDR3 size: 16 residues. Trimming at V came to 2 bases and at J to 0 bases, leaving 3 bases not matched to a gene. CDR1 MNHNS and CDR2 SASEGT come from the germline V gene. CDR3 protein: CASSERGRPTNEKLFF. The CDR3, as DNA: TGTGCCAGCAGTGAAAGGGGGCGGCCAACTAATGAAAAACTGTTTTTT.

The gene calls are TRBV11-3 and TRBJ2-5; no clear D gene. The V end was cut by 1 base, the J end by 5 bases, with 11 bases between. The CDR3 has 14 residues. Germline V gene sequence: CDR1 SGHNT, CDR2 YENEEA. The DNA of the CDR3 is TGTGCCAGCAGCTTAGGACCGGTGGCGGAGACCCAGTACTTC. Translating it yields CASSLGPVAETQYF. The full variable domain, its missing parts supplied by reference TRBV11-3 and TRBJ2-5, is EAGVVQSPRYKIIEKKQPVAFWCNPISGHNTLYWYLQNLGQGPELLIRYENEEAVDDSQLPKDRFSAERLKGVDSTLKIQPAELGDSAVYLCASSLGPVAETQYFGPGTRLLVL.

The V gene is TRBV6-4, the J gene TRBJ2-1; D is undetermined. The length of the CDR3 is 13 residues. V lost 2 bases, J lost 5 bases, and 7 bases lay in between. CDR1 and CDR2 (germline): MRHNA, SNTAGT. The CDR3 reads CASSDTGNNEQFF. The DNA for the CDR3 is TGTGCCAGCAGTGACACTGGCAACAATGAGCAGTTCTTC.

This sequence joins TRBV29-1 and TRBJ2-7, with a tentative D call TRBD1 (6 bases). The CDR3 runs to 12 residues. V was shortened by 7 bases and J by 0 bases, with 10 bases between the two germline ends. Germline V CDR1 and CDR2: SQVTM, ANQGSEA. CDR3 residues: CSATGTSYEQYF. Written as DNA, the CDR3 is TGCAGCGCTACAGGGACCTCCTACGAGCAGTACTTC.

This CDR3 reads CASSVTGNSYEQYF. DNA of the CDR3: TGTGCCAGCAGCGTTACAGGGAACTCCTACGAGCAGTACTTC. J is TRBJ2-7 and V is TRBV9, with D tentatively TRBD1 (6 bases). V lost 2 bases and J lost 0, with 9 bases in between. There are 14 residues in the CDR3. The V gene's germline CDR1 is SGDLS and CDR2 YYNGEE.

The chain joins TRBV28 to TRBJ1-3; no clear D. The germline V and J ends were trimmed by 2 bases and 0 bases, with 8 bases remaining between them. The germline V gene encodes CDR1 MDHEN and CDR2 SYDVKM. The CDR3 covers 15 residues. DNA of the CDR3: TGTGCCAGCAGTTTAGTAACCAGCTCTGGAAACACCATATATTTT. Its translation: CASSLVTSSGNTIYF. The entire variable domain, with the rest obtained from reference TRBV28 and TRBJ1-3, is as follows: DVKVTQSSRYLVKRTGEKVFLECVQDMDHENMFWYRQDPGLGLRLIYFSYDVKMKEKGDIPEGYSVSREKKERFSLILESASTNQTSMYLCASSLVTSSGNTIYFGEGSWLTVV.

The chain employs TRBV7-2 and TRBJ2-1; D is perhaps TRBD2 (6 bases). CDR1 is SGHTA, CDR2 FQGNSA, per germline. The CDR3 extends over 17 amino acids. Trimming left V 3 bases short and J 4 bases short, with 19 bases between. The CDR3 coding sequence is TGTGCCAGCAGCTTTGTGGGCGGGAATATGATATACAATGAGCAGTTCTTC. Translated: CASSFVGGNMIYNEQFF. Based on the CDR3 plus reference TRBV7-2 and TRBJ2-1, the full variable domain is GAGVSQSPSNKVTEKGKDVELRCDPISGHTALYWYRQSLGQGLEFLIYFQGNSAPDKSGLPSDRFSAERTGGSVSTLTIQRTQQEDSAVYLCASSFVGGNMIYNEQFFGPGTRLTVL.

The V and J genes are TRBV19 and TRBJ1-6, with D possibly being TRBD1 (6 bases). Trimming stripped 2 bases from V and 10 bases from J, with 12 bases between. Germline V gene lookup returns CDR1 LNHDA and CDR2 SQIVND (reference sequence). The length of the CDR3 is 14 residues. CDR3 nucleotides: TGTGCCAGTAGTATATCAGGGGACGGCTCACCCCTCCACTTT. This encodes CASSISGDGSPLHF.

The rearrangement links TRBV7-3 to TRBJ2-1, with TRBD2 matching over 8 bases. The CDR3 sequence is 14 residues long. J gave up 10 bases and V 2 bases, and 7 bases lay outside the gene matches. Germline V gene data show CDR1 as SGHTA and CDR2 as FQGTGA. The CDR3 sequence: CASSLQAGVGEQFF. CDR3 bases: TGTGCCAGCAGCTTACAAGCGGGGGTTGGCGAGCAGTTCTTC.